Listed below are T cell receptor beta chains from one sample, sequenced in a study of T cell responses to AZD1222 COVID-19 vaccine. Clones were read by immunoSEQ multiplex PCR, and TCRdb kept only the in-frame ones, dropping some. This sample has some 130,000 clones; around 90% occur once, and the top ten carry 1% to 1.4%. The specimen was peripheral blood, collected 28 days after the second AZD1222 dose. These receptors all stem from an adult who received the AZD1222 COVID-19 vaccine. Each CDR3 is given with its conserved first and last residue. Each record gives: J gene, D gene, V gene, clone size, CDR3 protein, CDR3 DNA. A D gene is named only where the DNA matches it firmly. The size field is filled for only some rows; it gives once, few, many or a size class.

J: TRBJ2-7; D: TRBD1; V: TRBV7-9; size: NA; CDR3: CASLTGQGAYEQYF; DNA: TGTGCCAGCCTCACGGGACAGGGGGCCTACGAGCAGTACTTC
J: TRBJ2-2; D: NA; V: TRBV2; size: NA; CDR3: CASSDWLDSGELFF; DNA: TGTGCCAGCAGTGATTGGCTCGATAGCGGGGAGCTGTTTTTT
J: TRBJ1-1; D: TRBD1; V: TRBV7-8; size: NA; CDR3: CASSYRDRGNTEAFF; DNA: TGTGCCAGCAGCTATCGGGACAGGGGTAATACTGAAGCTTTCTTT
J: TRBJ1-6; D: NA; V: TRBV7-8; size: NA; CDR3: CASSLDPVRVRGVDSPLHF; DNA: TGTGCCAGCAGCTTAGATCCCGTGAGGGTTAGGGGGGTGGATTCACCCCTCCACTTT
J: TRBJ2-5; D: TRBD2; V: TRBV5-1; size: NA; CDR3: CASSLVGGVETQYF; DNA: TGCGCCAGCAGCTTGGTTGGGGGGGTCGAGACCCAGTACTTC
J: TRBJ2-1; D: TRBD2; V: TRBV7-3; size: NA; CDR3: CASSLRGGLAGEWSYNEQFF; DNA: TGTGCCAGCAGCTTAAGGGGGGGACTAGCGGGAGAGTGGTCCTACAATGAGCAGTTCTTC
J: TRBJ2-2; D: NA; V: TRBV19; size: NA; CDR3: CASRIRAGGARAGELFF; DNA: TGTGCCAGTCGTATCCGAGCCGGCGGGGCCCGCGCCGGGGAGCTGTTTTTT
J: TRBJ2-1; D: NA; V: TRBV28; size: NA; CDR3: CASSLSGLYNEQFF; DNA: TGTGCCAGCAGTTTAAGCGGATTATACAATGAGCAGTTCTTC
J: TRBJ2-6; D: NA; V: TRBV27; size: NA; CDR3: CASSLIRSGANVLTF; DNA: TGTGCCAGCAGTCTGATTCGATCTGGGGCCAACGTCCTGACTTTC
J: TRBJ1-1; D: NA; V: TRBV30; size: NA; CDR3: CAWSRGTNTEAFF; DNA: TGTGCCTGGAGTCGGGGGACGAACACTGAAGCTTTCTTT
J: TRBJ1-1; D: NA; V: TRBV24-1; size: few; CDR3: CATSVNTEAFF; DNA: TGTGCCACCAGTGTAAACACTGAAGCTTTCTTT
J: TRBJ1-5; D: NA; V: TRBV2; size: NA; CDR3: CASSGFQGKNQPQHF; DNA: TGTGCCAGCAGTGGTTTTCAGGGGAAGAATCAGCCCCAGCATTTT
J: TRBJ2-3; D: TRBD2; V: TRBV7-8; size: NA; CDR3: CASSLTSGSPTDTQYF; DNA: TGTGCCAGCAGCCTGACTAGCGGGAGTCCGACAGATACGCAGTATTTT
J: TRBJ2-1; D: NA; V: TRBV10-3; size: NA; CDR3: CAISVDRYNEQFF; DNA: TGTGCCATCAGTGTGGACAGATACAATGAGCAGTTCTTC
J: TRBJ2-1; D: TRBD1; V: TRBV11-1; size: NA; CDR3: CASSPGQDNNEQFF; DNA: TGTGCCAGCAGCCCGGGACAGGACAACAATGAGCAGTTCTTC
J: TRBJ2-7; D: NA; V: TRBV5-6; size: NA; CDR3: CASSRTPKGEQYF; DNA: TGTGCCAGCAGTAGGACACCGAAGGGAGAGCAGTACTTC
J: TRBJ1-1; D: TRBD1; V: TRBV6-1; size: NA; CDR3: CASREDRGLLSEAFF; DNA: TGTGCCAGCAGGGAAGACAGGGGACTATTATCTGAAGCTTTCTTT
J: TRBJ2-2; D: TRBD1; V: TRBV7-8; size: NA; CDR3: CASSSRTGLNTGELFF; DNA: TGTGCCAGCAGCTCCCGGACAGGATTGAACACCGGGGAGCTGTTTTTT
J: TRBJ1-2; D: NA; V: TRBV6-5; size: NA; CDR3: CASRSVMTAGYTF; DNA: TGTGCCAGCAGGTCAGTGATGACGGCCGGCTACACCTTC
J: TRBJ2-5; D: TRBD2; V: TRBV7-6; size: NA; CDR3: CASSLTSGFQETQYF; DNA: TGTGCCAGCAGCTTAACTAGCGGGTTCCAAGAGACCCAGTACTTC
J: TRBJ2-7; D: NA; V: TRBV15; size: NA; CDR3: CATSRDLSFSYEQYF; DNA: TGTGCCACCAGCAGAGATCTATCCTTCTCCTACGAGCAGTACTTC
J: TRBJ1-1; D: NA; V: TRBV28; size: NA; CDR3: CASSPHSDRTEAFF; DNA: TGTGCCAGCAGTCCGCACTCCGACAGAACTGAAGCTTTCTTT
J: TRBJ2-4; D: NA; V: TRBV6-5; size: NA; CDR3: CASSYFLGIAKNIQYF; DNA: TGTGCCAGCAGTTACTTTTTGGGGATAGCCAAAAACATTCAGTACTTC
J: TRBJ1-1; D: NA; V: TRBV7-3; size: NA; CDR3: CASSLSGGITEAFF; DNA: TGTGCCAGCAGCTTGTCCGGGGGTATCACTGAAGCTTTCTTT
J: TRBJ2-1; D: NA; V: TRBV5-6; size: once; CDR3: CASSLGQPYNEQFF; DNA: TGTGCCAGCAGCTTGGGACAGCCATACAATGAGCAGTTCTTC
J: TRBJ1-2; D: NA; V: TRBV6-5; size: NA; CDR3: CASSYQAPSGDGYTF; DNA: TGTGCCAGCAGTTACCAGGCTCCTTCGGGCGATGGCTACACCTTC
J: TRBJ2-1; D: NA; V: TRBV5-6; size: NA; CDR3: CASSALNSYNEQFF; DNA: TGTGCCAGCAGCGCCTTAAACTCCTACAATGAGCAGTTCTTC
J: TRBJ1-2; D: NA; V: TRBV5-4; size: NA; CDR3: CASSLKAGAGYGYTF; DNA: TGTGCCAGCAGCTTGAAGGCAGGGGCCGGCTATGGCTACACCTTC
J: TRBJ2-3; D: TRBD2; V: TRBV5-1; size: NA; CDR3: CASSTGLEESTDTQYF; DNA: TGCGCCAGCAGCACGGGACTAGAGGAAAGCACAGATACGCAGTATTTT
J: TRBJ1-5; D: NA; V: TRBV5-1; size: NA; CDR3: CASSSNSNQPQHF; DNA: TGCGCCAGCAGCTCAAATAGCAATCAGCCCCAGCATTTT
J: TRBJ1-1; D: NA; V: TRBV7-8; size: NA; CDR3: CASSSGLGGRLNTEAFF; DNA: TGTGCCAGCAGCTCAGGATTGGGGGGGAGATTGAACACTGAAGCTTTCTTT
J: TRBJ1-1; D: TRBD1; V: TRBV7-9; size: NA; CDR3: CASSPTQGNVGNTEAFF; DNA: TGTGCCAGCAGCCCTACACAGGGGAATGTGGGGAACACTGAAGCTTTCTTT
J: TRBJ2-5; D: NA; V: TRBV9; size: NA; CDR3: CASSPDAIQTQYF; DNA: TGTGCCAGCAGCCCAGACGCCATCCAGACCCAGTACTTC
J: TRBJ2-2; D: NA; V: TRBV5-5; size: NA; CDR3: CASSFRVLNTGELFF; DNA: TGTGCCAGCAGCTTCCGGGTCCTGAACACCGGGGAGCTGTTTTTT
J: TRBJ1-2; D: NA; V: TRBV27; size: NA; CDR3: CASSFKSDYGYTF; DNA: TGTGCCAGCAGTTTCAAGAGCGACTATGGCTACACCTTC
J: TRBJ2-3; D: TRBD1; V: TRBV24-1; size: NA; CDR3: CATSDAGGTGPFTDTQYF; DNA: TGTGCCACCAGTGATGCCGGGGGGACAGGGCCCTTCACAGATACGCAGTATTTT
J: TRBJ1-5; D: NA; V: TRBV6-5; size: few; CDR3: CASITIGGGQPQHF; DNA: TGTGCCAGCATAACGATCGGGGGGGGTCAGCCCCAGCATTTT
J: TRBJ1-2; D: TRBD1; V: TRBV4-1; size: NA; CDR3: CASSQDFGTGGNDYTF; DNA: TGCGCCAGCAGCCAAGATTTCGGGACAGGGGGCAATGACTACACCTTC
J: TRBJ2-2; D: NA; V: TRBV18; size: NA; CDR3: CATDLPTNTGELFF; DNA: TGTGCCACCGATTTACCAACGAACACCGGGGAGCTGTTTTTT
J: TRBJ1-1; D: NA; V: TRBV7-9; size: NA; CDR3: CASSLSTWNTEAFF; DNA: TGTGCCAGCAGCTTATCGACTTGGAACACTGAAGCTTTCTTT
J: TRBJ2-7; D: NA; V: TRBV21-1; size: NA; CDR3: CASSKLRGPGTAGAYEQYF; DNA: TGTGCCAGCAGCAAATTACGTGGACCCGGGACAGCAGGCGCCTACGAGCAGTACTTC
J: TRBJ2-1; D: NA; V: TRBV18; size: NA; CDR3: CASSPQRTEGNEQFF; DNA: TGTGCCAGCTCACCACAGCGGACGGAGGGCAATGAGCAGTTCTTC
J: TRBJ2-7; D: NA; V: TRBV6-5; size: NA; CDR3: CASSWDVFYEQYF; DNA: TGTGCCAGCAGCTGGGACGTCTTCTACGAGCAGTACTTC
J: TRBJ2-1; D: NA; V: TRBV7-9; size: once; CDR3: CASSSSPRGIMSYNEQFF; DNA: TGTGCCAGCAGCTCGTCTCCACGGGGGATAATGTCCTACAATGAGCAGTTCTTC
J: TRBJ2-5; D: NA; V: TRBV5-1; size: NA; CDR3: CASRATSQETQYF; DNA: TGCGCCAGTCGAGCGACTAGCCAAGAGACCCAGTACTTC
J: TRBJ1-4; D: TRBD1; V: TRBV15; size: NA; CDR3: CATSINRGRFEKLFF; DNA: TGTGCCACCAGCATCAACAGGGGGCGGTTTGAAAAACTGTTTTTT
J: TRBJ1-4; D: TRBD1; V: TRBV9; size: once; CDR3: CASSVEPTGGEKLFF; DNA: TGTGCCAGCAGCGTAGAGCCGACAGGGGGAGAAAAACTGTTTTTT
J: TRBJ2-1; D: NA; V: TRBV6-5; size: NA; CDR3: CASSLTPSSYNEQFF; DNA: TGTGCCAGCAGTCTGACCCCCAGCTCCTACAATGAGCAGTTCTTC
J: TRBJ1-2; D: NA; V: TRBV7-3; size: NA; CDR3: CASSLGGPTNYGYTF; DNA: TGTGCCAGCAGCTTAGGGGGACCCACTAACTATGGCTACACCTTC
J: TRBJ2-6; D: NA; V: TRBV4-1; size: NA; CDR3: CASSQDSSSGANVLTF; DNA: TGCGCCAGCAGCCAAGATAGCAGCTCTGGGGCCAACGTCCTGACTTTC
J: TRBJ1-1; D: TRBD1; V: TRBV6-5; size: NA; CDR3: CATAWGQMNTEAFF; DNA: TGTGCCACCGCGTGGGGACAGATGAACACTGAAGCTTTCTTT
J: TRBJ2-5; D: NA; V: TRBV5-1; size: NA; CDR3: CASSVGVQETQYF; DNA: TGCGCCAGCAGCGTAGGAGTCCAAGAGACCCAGTACTTC
J: TRBJ1-1; D: NA; V: TRBV20-1; size: NA; CDR3: CSASNGGYTEAFF; DNA: TGCAGTGCTAGTAACGGCGGGTACACTGAAGCTTTCTTT
J: TRBJ2-5; D: NA; V: TRBV6-5; size: NA; CDR3: CASRGYQETQYF; DNA: TGTGCCAGCAGGGGGTACCAAGAGACCCAGTACTTC
J: TRBJ1-6; D: NA; V: TRBV4-1; size: NA; CDR3: CASSQDPKAGWNNSPLHF; DNA: TGCGCCAGCAGCCAAGATCCCAAGGCCGGGTGGAATAATTCACCCCTCCACTTT
J: TRBJ2-2; D: NA; V: TRBV18; size: NA; CDR3: CASSRGLANTGELFF; DNA: TGTGCCAGCTCACGGGGGCTAGCGAACACCGGGGAGCTGTTTTTT
J: TRBJ2-3; D: NA; V: TRBV5-1; size: NA; CDR3: CASSGRGTDTQYF; DNA: TGCGCCAGCAGCGGCAGAGGCACAGATACGCAGTATTTT